A selection of T cell receptor beta chains follows, all from one sample in a study of Ad26.COV2.S vaccination and SARS-CoV-2 variants. Here immunoSEQ multiplex PCR was the method, and the copy in TCRdb shows in-frame clones only, minus some. Here the sample spans over 100,000 clones, over 70% being singletons. This material consisted of peripheral blood, taken after recovery from COVID-19. The receptors stem from a human donor who had recovered from COVID-19. The CDR3 runs from the conserved cysteine through the conserved F or W. The order of the fields is clone size, V gene, J gene, D gene, CDR3 length, CDR3 protein, CDR3 DNA. The D gene is left open where the match is weak. A row's size may be missing; if present it is once, few, many or a size class.

abundance: NA; v_gene: TRBV29-1; j_gene: TRBJ1-6; d_gene: TRBD1; len: 14; CDR3aa: CSVEDQGGDSPLHF; CDR3nt: TGCAGCGTTGAGGACCAGGGGGGCGATTCACCCCTCCACTTT
abundance: NA; v_gene: TRBV7-9; j_gene: TRBJ1-4; d_gene: TRBD1; len: 16; CDR3aa: CASSANRGNGDEKLFF; CDR3nt: TGTGCCAGCAGCGCAAACAGGGGGAATGGTGATGAAAAACTGTTTTTT
abundance: once; v_gene: TRBV3-1/TRBV3-2; j_gene: TRBJ2-3; d_gene: NA; len: 13; CDR3aa: CASSQIGARPQYF; CDR3nt: TGTGCCAGCAGCCAAATCGGAGCGAGGCCGCAGTATTTT
abundance: NA; v_gene: TRBV5-1; j_gene: TRBJ2-2; d_gene: NA; len: 11; CDR3aa: CASSGGGELFF; CDR3nt: TGCGCCAGCAGCGGTGGCGGGGAGCTGTTTTTT
abundance: NA; v_gene: TRBV6-2/TRBV6-3; j_gene: TRBJ2-5; d_gene: TRBD1; len: 14; CDR3aa: CASSAGTGVETQYF; CDR3nt: TGTGCCAGCAGTGCCGGGACAGGGGTGGAGACCCAGTACTTC
abundance: NA; v_gene: TRBV30; j_gene: TRBJ1-6; d_gene: NA; len: 15; CDR3aa: CAWTPGQSPGSPLHF; CDR3nt: TGTGCCTGGACCCCGGGACAATCACCGGGTTCACCCCTCCACTTT
abundance: NA; v_gene: TRBV7-9; j_gene: TRBJ2-7; d_gene: NA; len: 12; CDR3aa: CASSVGTYEQYF; CDR3nt: TGTGCCAGCAGCGTCGGGACCTACGAGCAGTACTTC
abundance: NA; v_gene: TRBV29-1; j_gene: TRBJ1-1; d_gene: NA; len: 13; CDR3aa: CRVGDRVDTEAFF; CDR3nt: TGCAGAGTAGGGGATAGGGTGGACACTGAAGCTTTCTTT
abundance: NA; v_gene: TRBV11-2; j_gene: TRBJ1-3; d_gene: NA; len: 15; CDR3aa: CASSLAQYSGNTIYF; CDR3nt: TGTGCCAGCAGCTTAGCACAGTACTCTGGAAACACCATATATTTT
abundance: NA; v_gene: TRBV13; j_gene: TRBJ1-1; d_gene: NA; len: 14; CDR3aa: CASSLAEVNTEAFF; CDR3nt: TGTGCCAGCAGCTTAGCCGAGGTGAACACTGAAGCTTTCTTT
abundance: NA; v_gene: TRBV18; j_gene: TRBJ1-6; d_gene: NA; len: 15; CDR3aa: CASSPSGGANSPLHF; CDR3nt: TGTGCCAGCTCACCCTCGGGCGGGGCGAATTCACCCCTCCACTTT
abundance: NA; v_gene: TRBV10-3; j_gene: TRBJ2-5; d_gene: NA; len: 15; CDR3aa: CAISESGRGRETQYF; CDR3nt: TGTGCCATCAGTGAGTCGGGGAGGGGGCGAGAGACCCAGTACTTC
abundance: NA; v_gene: TRBV19; j_gene: TRBJ2-3; d_gene: TRBD2; len: 16; CDR3aa: CASTKTSAASVDTQYF; CDR3nt: TGTGCCAGTACCAAGACTAGCGCGGCCTCGGTAGATACGCAGTATTTT
abundance: NA; v_gene: TRBV5-5; j_gene: TRBJ1-5; d_gene: NA; len: 15; CDR3aa: CASSLVSRSNQPQHF; CDR3nt: TGTGCCAGCAGCTTGGTTAGTCGTAGCAATCAGCCCCAGCATTTT
abundance: few; v_gene: TRBV19; j_gene: TRBJ1-5; d_gene: NA; len: 14; CDR3aa: CASRGGGRNQPQHF; CDR3nt: TGTGCCAGTAGGGGAGGGGGACGCAATCAGCCCCAGCATTTT
abundance: NA; v_gene: TRBV28; j_gene: TRBJ2-7; d_gene: NA; len: 12; CDR3aa: CASSLSRYEQYF; CDR3nt: TGTGCCAGCAGTTTGAGCCGGTACGAGCAGTACTTC
abundance: NA; v_gene: TRBV11-2; j_gene: TRBJ1-2; d_gene: NA; len: 15; CDR3aa: CASSLELRANYGYTF; CDR3nt: TGTGCCAGCAGCTTAGAATTGCGGGCTAACTATGGCTACACCTTC